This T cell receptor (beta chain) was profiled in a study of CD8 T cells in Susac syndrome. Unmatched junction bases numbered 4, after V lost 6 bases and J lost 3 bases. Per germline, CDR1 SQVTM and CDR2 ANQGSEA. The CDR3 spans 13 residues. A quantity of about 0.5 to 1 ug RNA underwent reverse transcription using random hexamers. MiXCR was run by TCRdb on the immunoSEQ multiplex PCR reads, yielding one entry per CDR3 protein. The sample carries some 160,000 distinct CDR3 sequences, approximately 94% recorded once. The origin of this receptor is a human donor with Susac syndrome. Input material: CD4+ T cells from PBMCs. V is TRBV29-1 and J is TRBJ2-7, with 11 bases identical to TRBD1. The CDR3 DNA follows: TGCAGCGTGACGGGACAGGGGGACTACGAGCAGTACTTC. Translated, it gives CSVTGQGDYEQYF.